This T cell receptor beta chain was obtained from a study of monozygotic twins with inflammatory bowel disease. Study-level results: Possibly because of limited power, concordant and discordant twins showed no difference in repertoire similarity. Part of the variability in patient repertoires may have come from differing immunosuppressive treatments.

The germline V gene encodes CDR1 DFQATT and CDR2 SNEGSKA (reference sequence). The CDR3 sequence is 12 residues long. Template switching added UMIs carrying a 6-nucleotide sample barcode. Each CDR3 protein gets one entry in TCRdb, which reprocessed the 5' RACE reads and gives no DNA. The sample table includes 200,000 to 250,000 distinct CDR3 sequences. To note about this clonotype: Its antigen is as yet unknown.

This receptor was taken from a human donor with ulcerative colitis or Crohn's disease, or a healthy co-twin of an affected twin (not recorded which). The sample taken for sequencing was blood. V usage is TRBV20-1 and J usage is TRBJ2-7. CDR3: CSAREGTYEQYF.